Listed below are T cell receptor beta chains from one sample, sequenced in a study of blood T cells in healthy people across ages. TCRdb reanalysed the 5' RACE reads using MiXCR and keeps one entry per CDR3 protein. This table holds 600,000 to 900,000 distinct CDR3 sequences, approximately 24% found once. Another study also made use of these data, one on T cells of mothers and their children.

The sequencing input was blood. These receptors all stem from a boy between 10 and 17 years old in good health. CDR3s include the opening cysteine and the closing phenylalanine or tryptophan. The D gene is left open where the match is weak.

j_gene: TRBJ2-2; v_gene: TRBV5-1; d_gene: .; CDR3aa: CASSSAGKDTGELFF
j_gene: TRBJ1-1; v_gene: TRBV4-1; d_gene: .; CDR3aa: CASSQGSEGRGAFF
j_gene: TRBJ2-1; v_gene: TRBV12-5; d_gene: TRBD1; CDR3aa: CASGRDSRPNNEQFF
j_gene: TRBJ2-6; v_gene: TRBV6-2/TRBV6-3; d_gene: TRBD1; CDR3aa: CASTWDRGLAGANVLTF
j_gene: TRBJ2-2; v_gene: TRBV24-1; d_gene: TRBD1; CDR3aa: CATSGTQGGETGELFF
j_gene: TRBJ1-4; v_gene: TRBV5-1; d_gene: .; CDR3aa: CASSLGAGINEKLFF
j_gene: TRBJ1-4; v_gene: TRBV19; d_gene: .; CDR3aa: CASSRAAGEKLFF
j_gene: TRBJ2-3; v_gene: TRBV5-1; d_gene: TRBD1; CDR3aa: CASSLDWGTGRDTQYF
j_gene: TRBJ2-1; v_gene: TRBV10-3; d_gene: TRBD1; CDR3aa: CAISEATGTGEFF
j_gene: TRBJ2-1; v_gene: TRBV6-1; d_gene: .; CDR3aa: CASSQNREQFF
j_gene: TRBJ1-1; v_gene: TRBV7-2; d_gene: .; CDR3aa: CLPQMTTEAFF
j_gene: .; v_gene: TRBV18; d_gene: .; CDR3aa: CASSPSRIEETQYF
j_gene: TRBJ2-3; v_gene: TRBV3-1; d_gene: .; CDR3aa: CASSQDEKLAQYF
j_gene: TRBJ1-3; v_gene: TRBV7-2; d_gene: TRBD1; CDR3aa: CASSLKGGTGNTIYF